This TCR beta chain was documented in a study of identical twins. TCRdb re-called the 5' RACE reads through MiXCR, storing one row per CDR3 protein. The sample has a few hundred thousand distinct CDR3 sequences, roughly 8.6% seen once; the top ten hold over 2%. V lost 7 bases to trimming and J lost 5 bases, with 18 bases between them. This CDR3 is 14 amino acids long. The germline V gene has CDR1 SNHLY and CDR2 FYNNEI. This sample also belongs to another study, concerning yellow fever vaccine responses in identical twins.

V is TRBV2 and J is TRBJ2-7; maybe TRBD2 (6 bases). The sample was memory (CD45RO+) T cells sorted from blood. This clonotype was sampled from a woman aged 18-29 years in good health. The CDR3 protein is CASTRAEGMDEQYF. The CDR3 bases are TGTGCCAGCACGAGGGCGGAGGGGATGGACGAGCAGTACTTC.